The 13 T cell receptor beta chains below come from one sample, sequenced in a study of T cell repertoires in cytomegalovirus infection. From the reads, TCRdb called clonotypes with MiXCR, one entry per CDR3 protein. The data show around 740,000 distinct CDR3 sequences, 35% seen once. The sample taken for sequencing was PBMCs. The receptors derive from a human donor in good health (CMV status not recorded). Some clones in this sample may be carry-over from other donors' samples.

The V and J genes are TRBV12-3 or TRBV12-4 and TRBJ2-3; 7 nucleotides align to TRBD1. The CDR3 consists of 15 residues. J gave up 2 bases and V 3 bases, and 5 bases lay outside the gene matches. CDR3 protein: CASSFLQGVTDTQYF. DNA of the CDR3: TGTGCCAGCAGTTTTCTTCAGGGGGTCACAGATACGCAGTATTTT.

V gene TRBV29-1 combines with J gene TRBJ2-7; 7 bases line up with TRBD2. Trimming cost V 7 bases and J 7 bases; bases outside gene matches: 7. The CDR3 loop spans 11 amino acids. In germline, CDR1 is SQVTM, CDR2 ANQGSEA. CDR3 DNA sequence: TGCAGCGCGCTCCGGGGGGTAGAGCAGTACTTC. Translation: CSALRGVEQYF.

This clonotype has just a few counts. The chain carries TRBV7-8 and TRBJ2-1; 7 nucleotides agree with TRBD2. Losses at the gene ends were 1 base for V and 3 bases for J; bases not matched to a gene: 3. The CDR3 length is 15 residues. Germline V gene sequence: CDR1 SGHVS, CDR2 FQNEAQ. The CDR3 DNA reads TGTGCCAGCAGCTTAGGGGGGGGGTTCTACAATGAGCAGTTCTTC. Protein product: CASSLGGGFYNEQFF.

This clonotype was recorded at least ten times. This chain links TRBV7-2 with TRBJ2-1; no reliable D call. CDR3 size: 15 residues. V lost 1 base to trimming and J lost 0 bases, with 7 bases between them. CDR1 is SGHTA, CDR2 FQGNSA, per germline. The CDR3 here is CASSLGGGSYNEQFF. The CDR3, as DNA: TGTGCCAGCAGCTTAGGAGGTGGCTCCTACAATGAGCAGTTCTTC. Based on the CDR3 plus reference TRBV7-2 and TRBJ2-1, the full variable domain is GAGVSQSPSNKVTEKGKDVELRCDPISGHTALYWYRQSLGQGLEFLIYFQGNSAPDKSGLPSDRFSAERTGGSVSTLTIQRTQQEDSAVYLCASSLGGGSYNEQFFGPGTRLTVL.

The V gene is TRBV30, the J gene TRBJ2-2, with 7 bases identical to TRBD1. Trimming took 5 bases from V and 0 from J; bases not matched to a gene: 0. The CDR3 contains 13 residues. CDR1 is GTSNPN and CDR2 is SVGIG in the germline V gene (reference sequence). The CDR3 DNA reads TGTGCCTGGGACAGGGCGAACACCGGGGAGCTGTTTTTT. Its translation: CAWDRANTGELFF. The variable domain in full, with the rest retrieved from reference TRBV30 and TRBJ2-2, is SQTIHQWPATLVQPVGSPLSLECTVEGTSNPNLYWYRQAAGRGLQLLFYSVGIGQISSEVPQNLSASRPQDRQFILSSKKLLLSDSGFYLCAWDRANTGELFFGEGSRLTVL.

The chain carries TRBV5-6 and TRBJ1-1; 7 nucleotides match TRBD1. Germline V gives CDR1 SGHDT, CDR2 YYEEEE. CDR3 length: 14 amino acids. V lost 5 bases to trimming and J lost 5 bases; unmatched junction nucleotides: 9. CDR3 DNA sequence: TGTGCCAGCAGATTACAGGGGAGGAAGACTGAAGCTTTCTTT. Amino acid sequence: CASRLQGRKTEAFF.

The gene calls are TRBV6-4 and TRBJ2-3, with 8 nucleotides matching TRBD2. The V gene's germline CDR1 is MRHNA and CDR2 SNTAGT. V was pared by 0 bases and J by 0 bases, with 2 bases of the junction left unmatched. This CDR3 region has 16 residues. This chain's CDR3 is CASSDSASGSTDTQYF. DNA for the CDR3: TGTGCCAGCAGTGACTCAGCTAGCGGGAGCACAGATACGCAGTATTTT.

CDR3 protein: CASSADRVREQFF. DNA of the CDR3: TGTGCCAGTAGTGCGGACAGGGTCCGTGAGCAGTTCTTC. V and J are TRBV19 and TRBJ2-1, with TRBD1 matching 8 bases. This CDR3 has 13 residues. J gave up 9 bases and V 5 bases, and 6 bases lay outside the gene matches. CDR1 is LNHDA and CDR2 is SQIVND in the germline V gene (reference sequence).

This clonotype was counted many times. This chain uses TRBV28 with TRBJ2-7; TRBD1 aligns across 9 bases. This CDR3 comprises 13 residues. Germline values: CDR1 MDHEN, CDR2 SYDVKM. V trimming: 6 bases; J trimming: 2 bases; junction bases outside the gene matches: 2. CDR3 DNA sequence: TGTGCCAGCAGAGGGACAGGGACCTACGAGCAGTACTTC. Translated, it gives CASRGTGTYEQYF.

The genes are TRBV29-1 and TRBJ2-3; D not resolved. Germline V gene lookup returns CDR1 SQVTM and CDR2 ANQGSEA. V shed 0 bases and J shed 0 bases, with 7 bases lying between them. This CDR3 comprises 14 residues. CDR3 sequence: CSVEDPTSTDTQYF. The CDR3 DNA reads TGCAGCGTTGAAGATCCGACTAGCACAGATACGCAGTATTTT.

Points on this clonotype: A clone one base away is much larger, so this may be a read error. The CDR3 region has the DNA TGTGCCAACAGCCTCGGGACAGGGGGGAACAATGAGCAGTTCTTC. It encodes CANSLGTGGNNEQFF. This rearrangement joins TRBV7-8 to TRBJ2-1, with TRBD1 matching 11 bases. Germline CDR1 reads SGHVS; CDR2 reads FQNEAQ. The CDR3 extends over 15 amino acids.

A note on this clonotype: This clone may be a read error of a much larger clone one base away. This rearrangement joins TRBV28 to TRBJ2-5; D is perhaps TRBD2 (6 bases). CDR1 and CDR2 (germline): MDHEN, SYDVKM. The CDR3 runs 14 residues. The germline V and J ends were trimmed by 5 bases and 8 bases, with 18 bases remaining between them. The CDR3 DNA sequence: TGTGCCAGCAGTCCCCCCGGGTCGGGGGATACCCAGTACTTC. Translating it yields CASSPPGSGDTQYF.

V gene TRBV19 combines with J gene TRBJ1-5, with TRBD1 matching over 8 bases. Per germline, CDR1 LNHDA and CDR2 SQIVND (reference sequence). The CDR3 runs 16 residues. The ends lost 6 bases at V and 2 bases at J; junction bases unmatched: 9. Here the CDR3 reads CASRNPGGDGNQPQHF. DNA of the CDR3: TGTGCCAGTAGGAACCCAGGGGGCGATGGCAATCAGCCCCAGCATTTT.